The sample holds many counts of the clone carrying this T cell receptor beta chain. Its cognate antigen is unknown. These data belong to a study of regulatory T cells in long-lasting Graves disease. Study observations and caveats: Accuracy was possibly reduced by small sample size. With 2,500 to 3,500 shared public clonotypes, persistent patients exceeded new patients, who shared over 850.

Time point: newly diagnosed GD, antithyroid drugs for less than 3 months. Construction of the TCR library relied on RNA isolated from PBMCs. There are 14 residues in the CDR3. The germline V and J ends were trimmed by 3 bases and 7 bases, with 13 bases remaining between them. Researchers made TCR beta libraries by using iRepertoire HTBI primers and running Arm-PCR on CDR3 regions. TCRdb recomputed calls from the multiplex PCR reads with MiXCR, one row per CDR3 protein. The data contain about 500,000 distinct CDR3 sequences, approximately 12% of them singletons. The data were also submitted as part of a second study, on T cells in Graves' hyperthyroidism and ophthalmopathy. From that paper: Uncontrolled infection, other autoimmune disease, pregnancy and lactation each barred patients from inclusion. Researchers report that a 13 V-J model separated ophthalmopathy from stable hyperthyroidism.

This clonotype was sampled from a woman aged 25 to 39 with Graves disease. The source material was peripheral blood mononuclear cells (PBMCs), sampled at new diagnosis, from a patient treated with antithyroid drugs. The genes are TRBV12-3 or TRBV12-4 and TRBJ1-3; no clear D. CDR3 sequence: CASSLRRQWNTIYF. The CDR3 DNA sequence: TGTGCCAGCAGTTTGAGACGGCAATGGAACACCATATATTTT.